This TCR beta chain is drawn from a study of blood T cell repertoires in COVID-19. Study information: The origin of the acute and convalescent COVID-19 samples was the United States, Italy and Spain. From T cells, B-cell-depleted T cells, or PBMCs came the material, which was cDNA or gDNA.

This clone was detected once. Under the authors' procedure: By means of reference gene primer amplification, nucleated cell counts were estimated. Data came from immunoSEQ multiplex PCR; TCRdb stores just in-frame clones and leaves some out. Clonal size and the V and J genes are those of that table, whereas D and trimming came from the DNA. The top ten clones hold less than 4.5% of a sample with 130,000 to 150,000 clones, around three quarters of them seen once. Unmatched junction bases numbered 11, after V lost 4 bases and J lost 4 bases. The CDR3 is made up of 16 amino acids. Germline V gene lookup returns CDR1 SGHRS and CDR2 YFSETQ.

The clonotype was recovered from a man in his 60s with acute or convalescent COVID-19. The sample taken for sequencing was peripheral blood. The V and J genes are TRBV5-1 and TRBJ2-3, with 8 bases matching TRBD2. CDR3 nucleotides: TGCGCCAGCAGCCAAAGAAGCGGGAGAAGTGCAGATACGCAGTATTTT. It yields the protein CASSQRSGRSADTQYF.